The rows below give T cell receptor beta chains drawn from one sample of a study of blood T cells in healthy people across ages. Each CDR3 protein is one row after TCRdb ran MiXCR on the 5' RACE reads. Of approximately 1,700,000 distinct CDR3 sequences listed, about two fifths are singletons. The sequencing input was blood. The source of these receptors is a human donor in good health. The CDR3 runs from the conserved cysteine through the conserved F or W.

>19|TRBV7-2|TRBJ2-6
CASSLQGPGPTSRANVLTF
>14|TRBV5-4|TRBJ2-5
CASRSGTDIMEQYF
>13|TRBV7-3|TRBJ2-3
CASSQTSEGTQYF
>12|TRBV29-1|TRBJ2-7
CSVEATGYQQYF
>14|TRBV6-5|TRBJ1-1
CASNNYRGDTEAFF
>14|TRBV6-1|TRBJ1-5
CASSESQGDQPQHF
>14|TRBV6-1|TRBJ2-1
CASSGLSGYNEQFF
>18|TRBV4-1|TRBJ1-2
CASSQDRGLAQLVGGYTF
>16|TRBV12-3/TRBV12-4|TRBJ2-1
CASSSGTGSGYNEQFF
>14|TRBV20-1|TRBJ2-6
CSARMGSGANVLTF
>13|TRBV4-1|TRBJ1-5
CASSQDHDQPQHF
>15|TRBV12-3/TRBV12-4|TRBJ2-5
CASSFGRGGLETQYF
>13|TRBV21-1|TRBJ2-3
CANPLADQETQYF
>12|TRBV29-1|TRBJ1-1
CSGTGGNTEAFF
>13|TRBV7-9|TRBJ2-7
CASSHPLHYEQYF
>15|TRBV20-1|TRBJ2-7
CSATGTSGKTYEQYF
>13|TRBV6-1|TRBJ1-5
CASSLDLRQPQHF
>14|TRBV11-2|-
CASSLVDLPYEQYF
>15|TRBV27|TRBJ2-7
CASSLLRDRVHEQYF
>14|TRBV12-3/TRBV12-4|TRBJ2-7
CASTTSVGDYEQYF
>14|TRBV12-3/TRBV12-4|TRBJ2-5
CASSPTRYQETQYF
>16|TRBV20-1|TRBJ2-3
CSASSPAGGRTDTQYF
>14|TRBV15|TRBJ1-2
CATSSRDQLYGYTF
>15|TRBV4-3|TRBJ2-7
CASREGHLSSYEQYF
>15|TRBV5-1|TRBJ1-2
CASSPARDRARGYTF
>14|TRBV14|TRBJ2-5
CASRNRGPQETQYF
>14|TRBV20-1|TRBJ2-7
CSARRTQSSYEQYF
>12|TRBV6-2/TRBV6-3|TRBJ1-1
CASKRMGTEAFF
>16|TRBV14|TRBJ2-5
CASSQDRLAERETQYF
>14|TRBV20-1|TRBJ2-7
CSVTTTANPYEQYF
>13|TRBV29-1|TRBJ2-1
CSVDGLEGNEQFF
>16|TRBV27|TRBJ2-1
CASSRKGAWFGHEQFF
>13|TRBV30|TRBJ1-2
CAWIIWGIPGYTF
>15|TRBV6-6|TRBJ1-3
CASSLSGDSGNTIYF
>15|TRBV13|TRBJ2-7
CANNSRREGRYEQYF
>16|TRBV12-3/TRBV12-4|TRBJ2-1
CASSSLLAGGLNEQFF
>16|TRBV6-6|TRBJ1-6
CASSYSDRGRDSPLHF
>14|TRBV28|TRBJ2-3
CASSTLAGEDTQYF
>16|TRBV7-2|TRBJ2-1
CASSLATPYSYNEQFF
>18|TRBV9|TRBJ2-3
CASSNPGTSGASPDTQYF